These T cell receptor beta chains were read from a single sample in a study of T cell repertoires in cytomegalovirus infection. In TCRdb, the reads were re-called with MiXCR into one record per CDR3 protein. The sample lists over 300,000 distinct CDR3 sequences, approximately 9.5% seen once, with about 3.9% in the top ten. The material sequenced was PBMCs. The receptor set was obtained from a human donor in good health (CMV status not recorded). Some clones in this sample may be carry-over from other donors' samples. Both conserved end residues are part of each CDR3. The D gene is left open where the match is weak. Not all rows give a size; the values are once, few, many and, for expanded clones, a class.

D,J,V,size,CDR3,DNA
TRBD1,TRBJ1-2,TRBV6-8,few,CASSYQGQGSGGYTF,TGTGCCAGCAGTTACCAGGGACAGGGGTCAGGGGGCTACACCTTC
NA,TRBJ2-3,TRBV10-3,NA,CAISERADTQYF,TGTGCCATCAGTGAGAGGGCGGATACGCAGTATTTT
NA,TRBJ2-1,TRBV7-3,NA,CASSLLQGQQFF,TGTGCCAGCAGCTTACTGCAGGGCCAGCAGTTCTTC
NA,TRBJ2-7,TRBV19,few,CASTPTPGKNYEQYF,TGTGCCAGTACCCCCACCCCTGGAAAAAACTACGAGCAGTACTTC
TRBD2,TRBJ2-7,TRBV10-3,many,CAISDLAGGSYEQYF,TGTGCCATCAGTGATCTAGCGGGAGGCTCCTACGAGCAGTACTTC
NA,TRBJ2-2,TRBV7-9,few,CAGGTEMNTGELFF,TGTGCCGGAGGGACAGAGATGAACACCGGGGAGCTGTTTTTT
TRBD1,TRBJ1-5,TRBV12-3/TRBV12-4,many,CASSLEAGAGGQPQHF,TGTGCCAGCAGTTTAGAGGCTGGGGCAGGGGGTCAGCCCCAGCATTTT
NA,TRBJ2-5,TRBV12-3/TRBV12-4,many,CASSLSGARETQYF,TGTGCCAGCAGCCTCTCGGGGGCCCGGGAGACCCAGTACTTC
TRBD1,TRBJ1-2,TRBV20-1,few,CSASPTRQGYGYTF,TGCAGTGCTAGCCCAACCCGACAGGGTTATGGCTACACCTTC
NA,TRBJ2-5,TRBV7-7,few,CASSLGSIGVGETQYF,TGTGCCAGCAGCTTAGGATCGATAGGGGTGGGAGAGACCCAGTACTTC
NA,TRBJ2-5,TRBV20-1,NA,CSAGLAETQYF,TGCAGTGCTGGGCTCGCAGAGACCCAGTACTTC
TRBD1,TRBJ2-4,TRBV7-3,many,CASSLTFRDRGLVAKNIQYF,TGTGCCAGCAGCTTAACGTTCCGGGACAGGGGGCTTGTAGCCAAAAACATTCAGTACTTC
NA,TRBJ2-2,TRBV5-1,NA,CASSLAGQGNTGELFF,TGCGCCAGCAGCTTGGCCGGCCAGGGAAACACCGGGGAGCTGTTTTTT
TRBD2,TRBJ2-2,TRBV7-3,NA,CASSPRRGANTGELFF,TGTGCCAGCAGCCCCAGGCGGGGGGCAAACACCGGGGAGCTGTTTTTT
NA,TRBJ2-7,TRBV19,NA,CASSREGSYEQYF,TGTGCCAGTAGTCGTGAGGGATCCTACGAGCAGTACTTC
NA,TRBJ2-3,TRBV6-5,NA,CASSYGWTSSTDTQYF,TGTGCCAGCAGTTACGGATGGACATCCAGCACAGATACGCAGTATTTT
TRBD1,TRBJ1-6,TRBV20-1,many,CSARESPGQQNSPLHF,TGCAGTGCTAGAGAATCCCCGGGACAGCAGAATTCACCCCTCCACTTT
NA,TRBJ1-1,TRBV20-1,few,CSARDTGLEAFF,TGCAGTGCTAGAGATACAGGACTAGAAGCTTTCTTT
NA,TRBJ2-7,TRBV19,few,CASSPAYSRSYEQYF,TGTGCCAGTAGCCCGGCCTACTCCCGCTCCTACGAGCAGTACTTC
NA,TRBJ1-4,TRBV5-1,NA,CASSTKGLNEKLFF,TGCGCCAGCAGTACTAAGGGTCTTAATGAAAAACTGTTTTTT
NA,TRBJ2-2,TRBV19,few,CASRQTGSNTGELFF,TGTGCCAGTAGGCAAACAGGGTCGAACACCGGGGAGCTGTTTTTT
NA,TRBJ1-1,TRBV15,NA,CATSRDRGANTEAFF,TGTGCCACCAGCAGAGATCGGGGGGCGAACACTGAAGCTTTCTTT
TRBD1,TRBJ1-4,TRBV9,NA,CASSNQGQGNEKLFF,TGTGCCAGCAGCAACCAGGGACAGGGTAATGAAAAACTGTTTTTT
NA,TRBJ2-3,TRBV5-1,few,CASSLRQGPLTDTQYF,TGCGCCAGCAGCTTGAGGCAGGGGCCCCTCACAGATACGCAGTATTTT
NA,TRBJ2-2,TRBV27,NA,CASSLTPDTASLGELFF,TGTGCCAGCAGTTTAACCCCAGATACGGCTTCCCTCGGGGAGCTGTTTTTT
NA,TRBJ1-1,TRBV6-6,NA,CASSVGQMNTEAFF,TGTGCCAGCAGTGTCGGACAGATGAACACTGAAGCTTTCTTT
NA,TRBJ1-1,TRBV6-2/TRBV6-3,NA,CASSYSIGPNTEAFF,TGTGCCAGCAGTTACTCGATAGGCCCGAACACTGAAGCTTTCTTT
NA,TRBJ1-6,TRBV2,many,CASETGSIAYNSPLHF,TGTGCCAGCGAGACAGGCTCTATCGCCTATAATTCACCCCTCCACTTT
NA,TRBJ1-2,TRBV7-2,many,CASSSGPANYGYTF,TGTGCCAGCAGCTCAGGGCCAGCTAACTATGGCTACACCTTC
NA,TRBJ2-1,TRBV28,NA,CATGVGDEQFF,TGTGCCACCGGGGTCGGGGATGAGCAGTTCTTC
NA,TRBJ2-3,TRBV6-2/TRBV6-3,few,CASSSGQRGNTQYF,TGTGCCAGCAGTTCGGGGCAACGGGGGAATACGCAGTATTTT
NA,TRBJ1-5,TRBV20-1,few,CSARPNPTRSNQPQHF,TGCAGTGCTAGACCAAACCCGACAAGAAGCAATCAGCCCCAGCATTTT
NA,TRBJ1-5,TRBV6-5,few,CASSPLLAGRLGPQHF,TGTGCCAGCAGTCCCCTTTTGGCAGGGCGATTAGGGCCCCAGCATTTT
NA,TRBJ2-5,TRBV7-2,many,CASSPLAAGTQYF,TGTGCCAGCAGCCCTCTAGCTGCTGGGACCCAGTACTTC
TRBD1,TRBJ2-7,TRBV10-3,NA,CAIRTGDYSYEQYF,TGTGCCATCAGGACAGGGGATTACTCCTACGAGCAGTACTTC
NA,TRBJ2-2,TRBV7-3,many,CASSLRGGNTGELFF,TGTGCCAGCAGCTTAAGAGGAGGGAACACCGGGGAGCTGTTTTTT
TRBD1,TRBJ1-2,TRBV28,many,CASSLLIPGQGGGYTF,TGTGCCAGCAGTTTACTGATCCCGGGACAGGGGGGAGGCTACACCTTC
TRBD2,TRBJ2-2,TRBV4-3,NA,CASSQGQAGGGTGELFF,TGCGCCAGCAGCCAAGGACAAGCGGGGGGAGGGACCGGGGAGCTGTTTTTT
TRBD2,TRBJ2-5,TRBV5-4,NA,CASSLGTSGGRETQYF,TGTGCCAGCAGCTTGGGGACTAGCGGGGGTAGGGAGACCCAGTACTTC
NA,TRBJ2-7,TRBV28,few,CASSSGDEQYF,TGTGCCAGCAGCTCGGGAGACGAGCAGTACTTC
NA,TRBJ2-7,TRBV6-6,NA,CASSPEATGSYEQYF,TGTGCCAGCAGTCCAGAGGCCACAGGGTCCTACGAGCAGTACTTC
NA,TRBJ2-1,TRBV29-1,NA,CRGRTIYNEQFF,TGCAGGGGTCGGACCATCTACAATGAGCAGTTCTTC
NA,TRBJ1-6,TRBV28,NA,CASSYGTPSPLHF,TGTGCCAGCAGTTATGGGACACCTTCACCCCTCCACTTT
NA,TRBJ2-5,TRBV5-4,few,CASSLGLDETQYF,TGTGCCAGCAGCTTAGGGCTAGATGAGACCCAGTACTTC
TRBD1,TRBJ1-2,TRBV6-1,NA,CASSFMEDRTGVKGYTF,TGTGCCAGCTCATTCATGGAGGACAGGACCGGGGTTAAAGGCTACACCTTC
NA,TRBJ1-5,TRBV6-6,NA,CASSYSMDQPQHF,TGTGCCAGCAGTTACTCAATGGATCAGCCCCAGCATTTT
TRBD1,TRBJ2-2,TRBV4-2,NA,CASSPQAGTEYTGELFF,TGTGCCAGCAGCCCCCAAGCCGGGACAGAATACACCGGGGAGCTGTTTTTT
NA,TRBJ2-5,TRBV25-1,NA,CASSNREGQETQYF,TGTGCCAGCAGTAACAGGGAAGGCCAAGAGACCCAGTACTTC
TRBD2,TRBJ2-3,TRBV19,few,CATSASGRDTQYF,TGTGCCACTTCGGCTAGCGGGAGGGATACGCAGTATTTT
NA,TRBJ2-1,TRBV18,few,CASSPLAEGYNEQFF,TGTGCCAGCTCCCCTCTCGCGGAGGGTTACAATGAGCAGTTCTTC
NA,TRBJ2-2,TRBV28,NA,CATLRTLHTGELFF,TGTGCCACGCTTCGGACCCTTCACACCGGGGAGCTGTTTTTT
TRBD1,TRBJ1-1,TRBV18,NA,CASSPNRGQAEAFF,TGTGCCAGCTCGCCAAACAGGGGGCAGGCTGAAGCTTTCTTT
NA,TRBJ2-1,TRBV5-1,few,CASSLGGQYYNEQFF,TGCGCCAGCAGCTTGGGAGGACAGTACTACAATGAGCAGTTCTTC